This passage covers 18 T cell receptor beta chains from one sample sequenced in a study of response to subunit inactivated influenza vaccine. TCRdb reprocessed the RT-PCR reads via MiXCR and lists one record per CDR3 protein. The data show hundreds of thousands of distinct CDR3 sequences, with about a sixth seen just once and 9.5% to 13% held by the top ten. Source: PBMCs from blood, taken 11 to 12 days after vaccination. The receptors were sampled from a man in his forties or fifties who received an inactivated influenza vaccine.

DNA of the CDR3: TGTGCCAGCAGCCGACTAGCGGGGGAATCCTACGAGCAGTACTTC. It yields the protein CASSRLAGESYEQYF. This chain joins TRBV7-9 and TRBJ2-7; 12 bases align to TRBD2. The germline V gene has CDR1 SEHNR and CDR2 FQNEAQ (reference sequence). The CDR3 extends over 15 amino acids. The V gene end was trimmed by 5 bases and the J gene end by 1 base; junction bases not matched to a gene: 3.

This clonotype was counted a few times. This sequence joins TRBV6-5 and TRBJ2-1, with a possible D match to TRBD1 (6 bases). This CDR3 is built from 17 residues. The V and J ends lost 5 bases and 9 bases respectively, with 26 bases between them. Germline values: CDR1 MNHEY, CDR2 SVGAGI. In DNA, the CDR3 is TGTGCCAGCAGTCACCGAGGACCGGGACACGAGAGGAGTGAGCAGTTCTTC. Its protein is CASSHRGPGHERSEQFF.

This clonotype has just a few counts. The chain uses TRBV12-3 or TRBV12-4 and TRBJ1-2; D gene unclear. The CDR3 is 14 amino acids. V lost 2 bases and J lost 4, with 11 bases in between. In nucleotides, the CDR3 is TGTGCCAGCAGTTTAAGTGCTCAAGGCTATGGCTACACCTTC. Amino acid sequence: CASSLSAQGYGYTF.

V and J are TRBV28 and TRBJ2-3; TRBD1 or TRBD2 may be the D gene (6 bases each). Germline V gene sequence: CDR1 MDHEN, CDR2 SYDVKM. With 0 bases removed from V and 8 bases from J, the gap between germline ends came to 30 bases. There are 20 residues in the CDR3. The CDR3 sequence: CASSLWAQGPGGPRTGTQYF. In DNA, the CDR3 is TGTGCCAGCAGTTTATGGGCACAGGGCCCCGGGGGCCCCCGCACTGGTACGCAGTATTTT.

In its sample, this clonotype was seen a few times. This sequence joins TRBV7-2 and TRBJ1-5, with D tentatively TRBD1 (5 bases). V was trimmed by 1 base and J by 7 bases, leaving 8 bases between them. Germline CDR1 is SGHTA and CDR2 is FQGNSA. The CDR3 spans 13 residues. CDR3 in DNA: TGTGCCAGCAGCTTAGGGCCAGGGCAGCCCCAGCATTTT. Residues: CASSLGPGQPQHF.

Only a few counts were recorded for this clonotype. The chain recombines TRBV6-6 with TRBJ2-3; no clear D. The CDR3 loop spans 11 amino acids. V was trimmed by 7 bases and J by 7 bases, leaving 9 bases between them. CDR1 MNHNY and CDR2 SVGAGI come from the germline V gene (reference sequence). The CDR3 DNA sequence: TGTGCCAGCAATGTTGGTAATACGCAGTATTTT. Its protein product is CASNVGNTQYF.

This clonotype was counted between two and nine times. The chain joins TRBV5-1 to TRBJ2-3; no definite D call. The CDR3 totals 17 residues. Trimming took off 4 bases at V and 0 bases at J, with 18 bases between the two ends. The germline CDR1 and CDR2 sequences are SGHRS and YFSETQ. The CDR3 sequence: CASSPAIHTPSTDTQYF. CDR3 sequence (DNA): TGCGCCAGCAGCCCCGCCATCCATACCCCTAGCACAGATACGCAGTATTTT.

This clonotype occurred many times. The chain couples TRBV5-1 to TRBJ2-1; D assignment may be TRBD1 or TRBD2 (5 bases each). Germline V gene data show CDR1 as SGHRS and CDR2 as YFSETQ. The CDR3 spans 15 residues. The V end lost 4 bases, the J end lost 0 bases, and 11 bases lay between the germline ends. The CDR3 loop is CASSNRGASYNEQFF. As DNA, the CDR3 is TGCGCCAGCAGCAACCGAGGGGCCTCCTACAATGAGCAGTTCTTC.

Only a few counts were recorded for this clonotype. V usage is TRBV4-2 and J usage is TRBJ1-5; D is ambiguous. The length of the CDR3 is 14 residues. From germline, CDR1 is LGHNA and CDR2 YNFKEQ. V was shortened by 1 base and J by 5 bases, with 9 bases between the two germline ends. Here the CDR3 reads CASSQGPTDQPQHF. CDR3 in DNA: TGTGCCAGCAGCCAAGGACCCACGGATCAGCCCCAGCATTTT.

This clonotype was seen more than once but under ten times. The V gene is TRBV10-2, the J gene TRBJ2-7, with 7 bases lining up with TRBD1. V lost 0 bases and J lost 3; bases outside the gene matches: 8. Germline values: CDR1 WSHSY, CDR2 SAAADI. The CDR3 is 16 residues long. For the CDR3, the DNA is TGCGCCAGCAGTGAGTCCGGGGCAGGGGGTTTCTACGAGCAGTACTTC. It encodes CASSESGAGGFYEQYF.

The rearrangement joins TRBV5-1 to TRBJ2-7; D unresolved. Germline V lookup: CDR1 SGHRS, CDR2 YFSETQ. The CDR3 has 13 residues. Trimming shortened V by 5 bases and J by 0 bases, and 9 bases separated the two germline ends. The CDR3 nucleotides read TGCGCCAGCAGGGGTTACAGCTCCTACGAGCAGTACTTC. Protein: CASRGYSSYEQYF. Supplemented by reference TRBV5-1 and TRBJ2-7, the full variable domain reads KAGVTQTPRYLIKTRGQQVTLSCSPISGHRSVSWYQQTPGQGLQFLFEYFSETQRNKGNFPGRFSGRQFSNSRSEMNVSTLELGDSALYLCASRGYSSYEQYFGPGTRLTVT.

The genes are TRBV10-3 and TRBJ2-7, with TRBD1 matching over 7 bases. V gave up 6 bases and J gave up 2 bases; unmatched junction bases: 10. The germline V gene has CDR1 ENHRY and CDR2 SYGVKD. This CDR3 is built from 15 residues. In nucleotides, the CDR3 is TGTGCCATCAGCTACGGAACAGGGGACACCTACGAGCAGTACTTC. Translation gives CAISYGTGDTYEQYF.

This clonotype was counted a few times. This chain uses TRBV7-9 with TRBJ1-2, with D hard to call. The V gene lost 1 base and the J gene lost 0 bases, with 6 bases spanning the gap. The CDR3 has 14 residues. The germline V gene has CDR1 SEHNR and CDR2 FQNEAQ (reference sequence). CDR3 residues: CASSLDATNYGYTF. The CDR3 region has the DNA TGTGCCAGCAGCTTAGACGCGACTAACTATGGCTACACCTTC. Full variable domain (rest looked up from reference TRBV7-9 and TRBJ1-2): DTGVSQNPRHKITKRGQNVTFRCDPISEHNRLYWYRQTLGQGPEFLTYFQNEAQLEKSRLLSDRFSAERPKGSFSTLEIQRTEQGDSAMYLCASSLDATNYGYTFGSGTRLTVV.

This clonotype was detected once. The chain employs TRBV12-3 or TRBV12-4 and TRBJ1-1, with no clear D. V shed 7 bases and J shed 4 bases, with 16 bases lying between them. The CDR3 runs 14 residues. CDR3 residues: CASTLSGRSTEAFF. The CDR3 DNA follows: TGTGCCAGCACCCTGTCCGGGAGGTCCACTGAAGCTTTCTTT.

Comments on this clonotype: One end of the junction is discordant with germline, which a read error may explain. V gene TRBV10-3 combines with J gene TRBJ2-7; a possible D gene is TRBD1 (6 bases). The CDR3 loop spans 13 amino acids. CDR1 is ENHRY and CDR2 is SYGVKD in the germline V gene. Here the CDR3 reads CAIRQVTGYDQYF. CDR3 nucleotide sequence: TGCGCCATCAGACAAGTCACAGGGTACGACCAGTACTTC.

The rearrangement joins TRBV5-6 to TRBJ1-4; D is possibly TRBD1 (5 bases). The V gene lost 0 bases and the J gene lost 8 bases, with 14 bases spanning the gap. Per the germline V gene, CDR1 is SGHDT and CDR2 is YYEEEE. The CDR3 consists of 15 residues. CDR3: CASSLGSGGREKLFF. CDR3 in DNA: TGTGCCAGCAGCTTGGGAAGCGGGGGTAGAGAAAAACTGTTTTTT.

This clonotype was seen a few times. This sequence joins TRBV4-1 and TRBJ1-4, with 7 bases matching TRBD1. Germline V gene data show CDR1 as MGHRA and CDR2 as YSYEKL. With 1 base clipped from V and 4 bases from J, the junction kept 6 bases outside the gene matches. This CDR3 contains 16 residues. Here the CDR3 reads CASSQAPRGGNEKLFF. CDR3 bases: TGCGCCAGCAGCCAAGCCCCCAGGGGGGGTAATGAAAAACTGTTTTTT.

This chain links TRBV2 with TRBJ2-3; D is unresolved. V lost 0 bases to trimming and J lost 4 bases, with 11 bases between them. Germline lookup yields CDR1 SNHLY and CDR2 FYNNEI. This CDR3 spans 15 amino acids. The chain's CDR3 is CASSEAALGPDTQYF. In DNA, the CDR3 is TGTGCCAGCAGTGAAGCGGCCTTAGGACCAGATACGCAGTATTTT. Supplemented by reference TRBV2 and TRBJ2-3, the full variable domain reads EPEVTQTPSHQVTQMGQEVILRCVPISNHLYFYWYRQILGQKVEFLVSFYNNEISEKSEIFDDQFSVERPDGSNFTLKIRSTKLEDSAMYFCASSEAALGPDTQYFGPGTRLTVL.